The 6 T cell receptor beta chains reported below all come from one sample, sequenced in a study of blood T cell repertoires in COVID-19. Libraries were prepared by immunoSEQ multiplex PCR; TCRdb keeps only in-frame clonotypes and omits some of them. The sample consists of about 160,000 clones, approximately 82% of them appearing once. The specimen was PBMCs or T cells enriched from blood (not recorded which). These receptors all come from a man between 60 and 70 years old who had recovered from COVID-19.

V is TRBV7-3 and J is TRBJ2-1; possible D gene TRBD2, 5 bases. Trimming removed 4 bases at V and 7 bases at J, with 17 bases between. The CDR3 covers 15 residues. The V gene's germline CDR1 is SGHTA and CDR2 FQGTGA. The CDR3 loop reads CASSSWAGEANEQFF. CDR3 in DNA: TGTGCCAGCAGCTCATGGGCGGGTGAGGCGAATGAGCAGTTCTTC.

CDR3 nucleotide sequence: TGTGCCAGCAGTCCGGGGCGGGGAAGGGGCGAAAAACTGTTTTTT. It translates to CASSPGRGRGEKLFF. The chain is built from TRBV7-9 and TRBJ1-4, with a possible D match to TRBD1 (5 bases). The V gene lost 6 bases and the J gene lost 8 bases, with 19 bases spanning the gap. The germline V gene encodes CDR1 SEHNR and CDR2 FQNEAQ (reference sequence). CDR3 length equals 15 residues.

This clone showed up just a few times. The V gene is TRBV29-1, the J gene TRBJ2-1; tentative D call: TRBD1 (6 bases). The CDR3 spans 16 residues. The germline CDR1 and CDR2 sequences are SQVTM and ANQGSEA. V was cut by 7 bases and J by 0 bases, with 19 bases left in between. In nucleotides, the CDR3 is TGCAGCGCTCCTCCCCCGGACAGTAGCTCCTACAATGAGCAGTTCTTC. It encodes CSAPPPDSSSYNEQFF.

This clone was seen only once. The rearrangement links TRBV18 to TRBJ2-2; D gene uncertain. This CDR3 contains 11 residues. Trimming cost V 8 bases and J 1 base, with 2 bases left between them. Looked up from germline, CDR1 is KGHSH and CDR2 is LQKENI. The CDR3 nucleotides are TGTGCCAGCCAGAACACCGGGGAGCTGTTTTTT. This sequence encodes CASQNTGELFF.

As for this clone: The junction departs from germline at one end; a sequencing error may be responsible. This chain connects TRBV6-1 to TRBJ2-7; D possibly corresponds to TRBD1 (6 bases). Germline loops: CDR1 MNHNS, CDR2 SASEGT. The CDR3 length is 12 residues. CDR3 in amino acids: CASSENRVGSDF. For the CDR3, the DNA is TGTGCCAGCAGTGAAAACAGGGTTGGTTCGGATTTC.

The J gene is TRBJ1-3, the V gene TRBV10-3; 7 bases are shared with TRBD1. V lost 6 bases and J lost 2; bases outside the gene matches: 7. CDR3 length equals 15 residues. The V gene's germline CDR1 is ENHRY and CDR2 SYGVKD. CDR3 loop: CAIRDTGVAGNTIYF. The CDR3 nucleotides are TGTGCCATCAGGGACACAGGGGTTGCTGGAAACACCATATATTTT.